This T cell receptor beta chain was profiled in a study of beta chain features in type 1 diabetes. Study findings and constraints: Type 1 diabetes patients had moderately but significantly shorter TCRB CDR3s in all four CD4+ subsets.

Expressed TCRB transcripts were sequenced because the entire RNA isolate underwent reverse transcription. The assay was immunoSEQ multiplex PCR, and TCRdb's table has in-frame clones only and misses some. Found here are about 370,000 clones, 9.6% of them singletons; the top ten hold about 0.64%. Worth noting for this clone: What it recognizes is unknown.

The CDR3 is 17 residues long. Germline V gene sequence: CDR1 SEHNR, CDR2 FQNEAQ (reference sequence). V shed 5 bases and J 0 bases; nucleotides not matched to a gene: 10. The source of this sequence is a man aged 25 to 40 with type 1 diabetes. The chain is built from TRBV7-9 and TRBJ1-3, with 7 bases lining up with TRBD1. The sequencing sample was made of central memory CD4+ T cells from blood. The CDR3 nucleotides are TGTGCCAGCAGCCCGAAGACAGGGAAAGGCTCTGGAAACACCATATATTTT. This gives the protein CASSPKTGKGSGNTIYF.